This T cell receptor beta chain was recovered during a study of T cells in Graves' hyperthyroidism and ophthalmopathy. To note about this clonotype: Its antigen is unknown.

Regarding the study as a whole: Blood also contained most expanded thyroid clonotypes above 0.001.

RNA transcripts provided the source from which TCR beta CDR3 regions were amplified. The study used the HTBI primer set for a first-round RT-PCR of the TCR CDR3. One entry per CDR3 protein results from TCRdb running MiXCR on the multiplex PCR reads. Here the sample spans almost 600,000 distinct CDR3 sequences, 46% being singletons. The receptor was isolated from a woman younger than 35 with Graves' hyperthyroidism. Sequencing was carried out using peripheral blood or thyroid tissue (not recorded which).

CDR3 nucleotides: TGTGCCAGCACAGGGGACGGCTATGGCTACACCTTC. Amino acids: CASTGDGYGYTF. V and J are TRBV2 and TRBJ1-2; TRBD1 is a possible D gene (6 bases). Germline V lookup: CDR1 SNHLY, CDR2 FYNNEI. CDR3 size: 12 residues. Trimming left V 7 bases short and J 4 bases short, with 10 bases between. Variable domain in full (rest from reference TRBV2 and TRBJ1-2): EPEVTQTPSHQVTQMGQEVILRCVPISNHLYFYWYRQILGQKVEFLVSFYNNEISEKSEIFDDQFSVERPDGSNFTLKIRSTKLEDSAMYFCASTGDGYGYTFGSGTRLTVV.